Each of the 21 T cell receptor beta chains below was sequenced from the same sample in a study of PD-1 blockade in classical Hodgkin lymphoma. All patients experienced relapse after autologous stem cell transplantation, and brentuximab vedotin exposure was variable. Clones were sequenced by immunoSEQ multiplex PCR, and TCRdb holds only the in-frame ones, with some missing. The table has about 27,000 clones, less than 80% seen once. Sequenced material: peripheral blood mononuclear cells (PBMCs), taken before the second cycle of nivolumab. These receptors were collected from a human donor with classical Hodgkin lymphoma.

The chain links TRBV11-3 to TRBJ2-4; a weak D match, TRBD2 (6 bases). The CDR3 consists of 15 residues. In germline, CDR1 is SGHNT, CDR2 YENEEA. Trimming stripped 1 base from V and 6 bases from J, with 13 bases between. The CDR3: CASSLGGGTGNIQYF. For the CDR3, the DNA is TGTGCCAGCAGCTTAGGTGGGGGGACTGGAAACATTCAGTACTTC.

This chain links TRBV19 with TRBJ2-1, with 9 bases lining up with TRBD2. In germline, CDR1 is LNHDA, CDR2 SQIVND (reference sequence). CDR3 length equals 17 residues. V trimming: 2 bases; J trimming: 3 bases; junction bases outside the gene matches: 8. As DNA, the CDR3 is TGTGCCAGTAGTATAAAGGGGCTAGCGGGGTTCTACAATGAGCAGTTCTTC. It encodes CASSIKGLAGFYNEQFF.

This clone was observed a single time. The chain couples TRBV19 to TRBJ2-2; 8 bases align to TRBD2. This CDR3 has 14 amino acids. The V gene's germline CDR1 is LNHDA and CDR2 SQIVND (reference sequence). V was clipped by 6 bases and J by 10 bases; unmatched bases: 10. CDR3 loop: CASRLGGGLAELFF. The DNA for the CDR3 is TGTGCCAGTAGGTTGGGCGGGGGGCTCGCGGAGCTGTTTTTT.

CDR3 in amino acids: CASSLRQSRMETQYF. The CDR3 DNA follows: TGTGCCAGCAGTTTACGACAGAGCAGGATGGAGACCCAGTACTTC. This sequence joins TRBV27 and TRBJ2-5; possible D gene TRBD1, 5 bases. With 2 bases removed from V and 5 bases from J, the gap between germline ends came to 15 bases. The CDR3 length is 15 residues. Germline CDR1 and CDR2: MNHEY and SMNVEV (reference sequence).

V usage is TRBV6-5 and J usage is TRBJ1-5; perhaps TRBD1 as D (5 bases). Trimming stripped 3 bases from V and 7 bases from J, with 13 bases between. Germline V CDR1 and CDR2: MNHEY, SVGAGI. The CDR3 contains 14 residues. The CDR3 is CASSYGGGNQPQHF. The CDR3 bases are TGTGCCAGCAGTTATGGGGGAGGGAACCAGCCCCAGCATTTT.

The V call is TRBV5-1, the J call TRBJ1-2; D remains ambiguous. Germline CDR1 reads SGHRS; CDR2 reads YFSETQ. The CDR3 loop spans 15 amino acids. Trimming took 0 bases from V and 2 from J, leaving 11 bases between them. CDR3 loop: CASSLAGGLNYGYTF. As DNA, the CDR3 is TGCGCCAGCAGCTTGGCAGGCGGCCTAAACTATGGCTACACCTTC.

This chain uses TRBV27 with TRBJ2-7; 9 positions match TRBD1. This CDR3 spans 14 amino acids. Germline values: CDR1 MNHEY, CDR2 SMNVEV (reference sequence). Losses at the gene ends were 5 bases for V and 4 bases for J; bases not matched to a gene: 6. CDR3 in amino acids: CASSPKDRGYEQYF. The CDR3 DNA reads TGTGCCAGCAGTCCTAAGGACAGGGGATACGAGCAGTACTTC.

The chain uses TRBV11-3 and TRBJ1-1, with 8 bases that match TRBD1. CDR1 and CDR2 from the germline V gene are SGHNT and YENEEA. The CDR3 extends over 14 amino acids. Trimming at V came to 5 bases and at J to 7 bases, leaving 9 bases not matched to a gene. This CDR3 reads CASSPDRGGGEAFF. Written as DNA, the CDR3 is TGTGCCAGCAGCCCCGACAGGGGCGGAGGTGAAGCTTTCTTT.

The gene calls are TRBV15 and TRBJ1-2, with D perhaps matching TRBD1 (6 bases). The CDR3 covers 15 residues. V lost 0 bases and J 4 bases, leaving 12 bases between the germline ends. CDR1 LNHNV and CDR2 YYDKDF come from the germline V gene (reference sequence). CDR3 bases: TGTGCCACCAGCAGAGATAGAGGGGGGTTCTATGGCTACACCTTC. Amino acid sequence: CATSRDRGGFYGYTF.

By frequency in the sample, this clone is medium-sized. Different DNA sequences within this sample yield the same CDR3. This chain joins TRBV2 and TRBJ1-1; a weak D match, TRBD1 (5 bases). Germline V lookup: CDR1 SNHLY, CDR2 FYNNEI. The CDR3 runs to 13 residues. Trimming cost V 2 bases and J 2 bases, with 6 bases left between them. The CDR3 region has the DNA TGTGCCAGCAGTGAACAGGGTAACACTGAAGCTTTCTTT. Residues: CASSEQGNTEAFF. The full variable domain, completed using reference TRBV2 and TRBJ1-1, is EPEVTQTPSHQVTQMGQEVILRCVPISNHLYFYWYRQILGQKVEFLVSFYNNEISEKSEIFDDQFSVERPDGSNFTLKIRSTKLEDSAMYFCASSEQGNTEAFFGQGTRLTVV.

V gene TRBV5-6 combines with J gene TRBJ2-3, with D possibly matching TRBD2 (6 bases). The CDR3 totals 15 residues. V dropped 4 bases and J dropped 4 bases, with 16 bases sitting between them. Germline loops: CDR1 SGHDT, CDR2 YYEEEE. The CDR3 bases are TGTGCCAGCAGCAAGATGGCGGGGAATGCAGATACGCAGTATTTT. The encoded protein is CASSKMAGNADTQYF. The full variable domain, with the rest looked up from reference TRBV5-6 and TRBJ2-3, is DAGVTQSPTHLIKTRGQQVTLRCSPKSGHDTVSWYQQALGQGPQFIFQYYEEEERQRGNFPDRFSGHQFPNYSSELNVNALLLGDSALYLCASSKMAGNADTQYFGPGTRLTVL.

This chain uses TRBV7-9 with TRBJ1-1; no clear D gene. Trimming shortened V by 5 bases and J by 4 bases, and 17 bases separated the two germline ends. The germline V gene has CDR1 SEHNR and CDR2 FQNEAQ (reference sequence). The CDR3 length is 15 residues. The CDR3 DNA sequence: TGTGCCAGCAGCCCTTCCATGGGGTGGGGCACTGAAGCTTTCTTT. It translates to CASSPSMGWGTEAFF.

The chain employs TRBV13 and TRBJ2-7, with D tentatively TRBD1 or TRBD2 (5 bases each). The CDR3 extends over 14 amino acids. V dropped 4 bases and J dropped 2 bases, with 12 bases sitting between them. CDR1 PRHDT and CDR2 FYEKMQ come from the germline V gene (reference sequence). This CDR3 is CASSSGPPTYEQYF. As DNA, the CDR3 is TGTGCCAGCAGCTCGGGACCGCCTACCTACGAGCAGTACTTC.

The rearrangement uses TRBV27 and TRBJ1-6, with D possibly being TRBD1 (5 bases). The CDR3 totals 11 residues. Germline-derived CDR1 and CDR2 are MNHEY and SMNVEV (reference sequence). Between the trimmed V and J ends, which lost 4 bases and 14 bases, there was a span of 9 bases. The CDR3 DNA follows: TGTGCCAGCAGTTGGAAGGGGACCCTCCACTTT. This translates into CASSWKGTLHF.

The rearrangement uses TRBV2 and TRBJ2-7; D gene uncertain. Germline CDR1 is SNHLY and CDR2 is FYNNEI. CDR3 size: 14 residues. V dropped 4 bases and J dropped 5 bases, with 15 bases sitting between them. CDR3 nucleotide sequence: TGTGCCAGCAGTGTCCGTTTTCGAGGTGACGAGCAGTACTTC. Translation gives CASSVRFRGDEQYF.

The chain uses TRBV2 and TRBJ2-1, with a possible D match to TRBD1 (6 bases). The CDR3 has 15 residues. Trimming took 3 bases from V and 1 from J, leaving 10 bases between them. Per germline, CDR1 SNHLY and CDR2 FYNNEI. CDR3 in DNA: TGTGCCAGCAGTGAGTCACAGGGTTCCTACAATGAGCAGTTCTTC. Translated, it gives CASSESQGSYNEQFF.

The chain combines TRBV19 with TRBJ1-5, with D unresolved. With 3 bases removed from V and 5 bases from J, the gap between germline ends came to 11 bases. This CDR3 is 14 amino acids long. Germline V gene lookup returns CDR1 LNHDA and CDR2 SQIVND (reference sequence). The CDR3 DNA sequence: TGTGCCAGTAGTATTTCAGCTGTCGATCAGCCCCAGCATTTT. Its protein product is CASSISAVDQPQHF. Complete variable domain (other parts from reference TRBV19 and TRBJ1-5): DGGITQSPKYLFRKEGQNVTLSCEQNLNHDAMYWYRQDPGQGLRLIYYSQIVNDFQKGDIAEGYSVSREKKESFPLTVTSAQKNPTAFYLCASSISAVDQPQHFGDGTRLSIL.

The V call is TRBV2, the J call TRBJ2-2, with D uncertain. The ends were cut back, 3 bases at V and 4 bases at J, with 9 bases in the middle. The germline V gene has CDR1 SNHLY and CDR2 FYNNEI. The CDR3 totals 14 residues. The CDR3 sequence is CASSDPTLTGELFF. CDR3 nucleotides: TGTGCCAGCAGTGACCCTACTCTCACCGGGGAGCTGTTTTTT.

The chain employs TRBV9 and TRBJ1-2; D is uncertain. This CDR3 spans 14 amino acids. The V gene's germline CDR1 is SGDLS and CDR2 YYNGEE. Between the trimmed V and J ends, which lost 1 base and 6 bases, there was a span of 13 bases. The CDR3 nucleotides read TGTGCCAGCAGCGTAATCCCATTAGTGGATGGCTACACCTTC. The encoded protein is CASSVIPLVDGYTF.

V is TRBV5-1 and J is TRBJ1-1; D possibly corresponds to TRBD1 (5 bases). Germline lookup yields CDR1 SGHRS and CDR2 YFSETQ. The CDR3 runs 14 residues. V dropped 1 base and J dropped 4 bases, with 11 bases sitting between them. The CDR3: CASSLWGSGTEAFF. In DNA form, the CDR3 reads TGCGCCAGCAGCTTGTGGGGCTCGGGCACTGAAGCTTTCTTT.

The rearrangement joins TRBV6-1 to TRBJ1-2; TRBD1 matches 7 bases. J gave up 7 bases and V 7 bases, and 9 bases lay outside the gene matches. CDR3 length: 13 amino acids. CDR1 is MNHNS and CDR2 is SASEGT in the germline V gene. CDR3 in DNA: TGTGCCAGCAATCTACAGGGGACTGGTGGCTACACCTTC. Protein sequence: CASNLQGTGGYTF.